The present entry profiles one TCR beta chain with its context. The V and J ends lost 6 bases and 3 bases, in that order; junction bases with no gene match: 4. CDR1 is SGHTA and CDR2 is FQGNSA in the germline V gene. There are 13 residues in the CDR3. This entry comes from a study of cytomegalovirus exposure and HLA in healthy donors. PCR involved 60 Vbeta and 13 Jbeta primers. TCRdb keeps only in-frame clones here, not all; method: immunoSEQ multiplex PCR. The specimen's table records about 90,000 clones. This receptor was obtained from a woman younger than 45 in good health and CMV-seronegative. Sequenced input: PBMCs. The chain links TRBV7-2 to TRBJ2-7; 8 bases agree with TRBD1. The CDR3 sequence is CASRLGQGYEQYF. DNA of the CDR3: TGTGCCAGCAGACTCGGACAGGGCTACGAGCAGTACTTC.